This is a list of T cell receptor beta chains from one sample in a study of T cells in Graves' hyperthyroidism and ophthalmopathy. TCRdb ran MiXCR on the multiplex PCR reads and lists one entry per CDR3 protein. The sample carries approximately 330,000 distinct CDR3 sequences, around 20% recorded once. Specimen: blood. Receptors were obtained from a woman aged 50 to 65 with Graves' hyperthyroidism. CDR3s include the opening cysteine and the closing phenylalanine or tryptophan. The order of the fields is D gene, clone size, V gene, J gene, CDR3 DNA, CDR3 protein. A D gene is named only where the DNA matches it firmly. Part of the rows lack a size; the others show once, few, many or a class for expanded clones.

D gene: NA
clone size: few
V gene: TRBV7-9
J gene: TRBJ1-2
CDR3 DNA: TGTGCCAGCAGCTTCCCCACGGATGGGTATGGCTACACCTTC
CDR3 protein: CASSFPTDGYGYTF

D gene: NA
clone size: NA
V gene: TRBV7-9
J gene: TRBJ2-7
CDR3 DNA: TGTGCCAGCAGCTTAATTAGAGACAGGCCCGAGCAGTACTTC
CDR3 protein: CASSLIRDRPEQYF

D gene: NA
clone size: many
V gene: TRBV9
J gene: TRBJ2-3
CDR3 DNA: TGTGCCAGCAGCGTCAACCCTGCTAGCACAGATACGCAGTATTTT
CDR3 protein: CASSVNPASTDTQYF

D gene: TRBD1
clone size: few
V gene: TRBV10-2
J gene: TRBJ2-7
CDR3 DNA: TGCGCCAGCAGTGGGTCGCAGGGGGCATCAACCTACGAGCAGTACTTC
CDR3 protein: CASSGSQGASTYEQYF

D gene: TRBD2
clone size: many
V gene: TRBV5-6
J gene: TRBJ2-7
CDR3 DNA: TGTGCCAGCAGCCCGGGGACAGATGGACTAGCGGGAAGGCTGGGCGAGCAGTACTTC
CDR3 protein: CASSPGTDGLAGRLGEQYF

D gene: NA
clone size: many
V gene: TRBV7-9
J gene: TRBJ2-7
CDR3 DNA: TGTGCCAGCAGCTTAGAGGCCCTCGAGCAGTACTTC
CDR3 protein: CASSLEALEQYF

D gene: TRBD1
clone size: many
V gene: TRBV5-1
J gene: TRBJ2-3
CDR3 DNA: TGCGCCAGCAGCGATGGAAAGACAGGGGGTACCCATACGCAGTATTTT
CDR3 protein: CASSDGKTGGTHTQYF

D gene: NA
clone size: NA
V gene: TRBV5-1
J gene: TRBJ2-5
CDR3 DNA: TGCGCCAGCAGCTTGGAGGGGACTCCACAAGAGACCCAGTACTTC
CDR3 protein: CASSLEGTPQETQYF

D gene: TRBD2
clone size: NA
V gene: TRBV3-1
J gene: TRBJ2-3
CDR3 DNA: TGTGCCAGCAGCCAGGTTAGCGGGGGGGTAACCGCGCAGTATTTT
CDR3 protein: CASSQVSGGVTAQYF

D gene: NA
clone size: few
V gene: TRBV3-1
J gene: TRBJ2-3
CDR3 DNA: TGTGCCAGCAGCCAACCGGGTTCCCCAGATACGCAGTATTTT
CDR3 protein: CASSQPGSPDTQYF

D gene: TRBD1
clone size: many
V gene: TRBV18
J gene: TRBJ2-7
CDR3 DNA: TGTGCCAGCTCACCCGGGAACAGGGGCCGATTTTACGAGCAGTACTTC
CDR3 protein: CASSPGNRGRFYEQYF

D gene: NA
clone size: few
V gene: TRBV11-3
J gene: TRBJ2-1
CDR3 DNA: TGTGCCAGCAGCCGACGAGGGAAAAGCAATGAGCAGTTCTTC
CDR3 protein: CASSRRGKSNEQFF

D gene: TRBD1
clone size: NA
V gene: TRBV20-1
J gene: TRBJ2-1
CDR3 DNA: TGCAGTGCGGCCGGGACAGCCTCCTACAATGAGCAGTTCTTC
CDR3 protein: CSAAGTASYNEQFF

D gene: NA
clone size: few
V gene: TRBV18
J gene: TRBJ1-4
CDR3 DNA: TGTGCCAGCTCACTTTCCCGGACAACTAATGAAAAACTGTTTTTT
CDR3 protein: CASSLSRTTNEKLFF

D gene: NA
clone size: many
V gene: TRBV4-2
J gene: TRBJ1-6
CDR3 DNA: TGTGCCAGCAGCCAAGAGACGTTTCAGTCACCCCTCCACTTT
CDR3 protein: CASSQETFQSPLHF

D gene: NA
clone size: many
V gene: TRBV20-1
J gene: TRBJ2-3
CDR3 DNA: TGCAGTGCTACCGCGGGCACAGATACGCAGTATTTT
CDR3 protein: CSATAGTDTQYF

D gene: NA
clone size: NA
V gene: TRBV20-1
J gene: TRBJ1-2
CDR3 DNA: TGCAGTGCTAGAGATTTCAGGGAAGGGGGGCGGGGTGGCTACACCTTC
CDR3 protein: CSARDFREGGRGGYTF

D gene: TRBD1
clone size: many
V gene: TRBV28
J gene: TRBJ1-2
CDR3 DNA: TGTGCCAGCAGTGACACAGGGGGCTCTTTTTCGGGTGGCTACACCTTC
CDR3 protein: CASSDTGGSFSGGYTF

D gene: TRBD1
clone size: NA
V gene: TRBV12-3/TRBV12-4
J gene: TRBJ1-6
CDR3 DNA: TGTGCCAGCAGTTCAACAGGGGTTGGGTCACCCCTCCACTTT
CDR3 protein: CASSSTGVGSPLHF

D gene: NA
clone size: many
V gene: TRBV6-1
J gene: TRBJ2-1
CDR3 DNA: TGTGCCAGCAAACTAACAGGGCTCTACAATGAGCAGTTCTTC
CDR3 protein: CASKLTGLYNEQFF

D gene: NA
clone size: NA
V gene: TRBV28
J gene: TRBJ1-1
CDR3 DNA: TGTGCCAGCAGTTTACTGACCCCGAGGAGCATGAACACTGAAGCTTTCTTT
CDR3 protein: CASSLLTPRSMNTEAFF

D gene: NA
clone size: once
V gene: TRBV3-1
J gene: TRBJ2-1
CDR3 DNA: TGTGCCAGCACCAGGGGGGGGGGAAACTCCTACAATGAGCAGTTCTTC
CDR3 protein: CASTRGGGNSYNEQFF

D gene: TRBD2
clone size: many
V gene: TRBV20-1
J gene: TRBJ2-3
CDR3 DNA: TGCAGTGCTAGGACCGGGACTAGCGACGCAGATACGCAGTATTTT
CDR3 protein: CSARTGTSDADTQYF

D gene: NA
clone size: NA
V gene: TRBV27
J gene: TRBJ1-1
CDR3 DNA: TGTGCCAGCAGTTACCGGAAAGGTGCTGAAGCTTTCTTT
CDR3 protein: CASSYRKGAEAFF

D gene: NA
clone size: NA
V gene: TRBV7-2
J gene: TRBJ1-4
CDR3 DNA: TGTGCCAGCAGCTCCGGACAAGCCGAAAAACTGTTTTTT
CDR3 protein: CASSSGQAEKLFF

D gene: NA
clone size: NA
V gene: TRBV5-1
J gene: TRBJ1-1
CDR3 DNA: TGCGCCAGCAGCTTGGTTGGAGGGCCGAACACTGAAGCTTTCTTT
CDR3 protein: CASSLVGGPNTEAFF

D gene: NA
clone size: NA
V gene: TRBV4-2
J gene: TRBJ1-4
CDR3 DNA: TGTGCCAGCAGCCAGGAAGTTAATGAAAAACTGTTTTTT
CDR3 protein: CASSQEVNEKLFF

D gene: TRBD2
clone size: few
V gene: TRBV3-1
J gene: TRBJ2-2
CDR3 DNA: TGTGCCAGCAGCCCGCTAGCGGGGGGGCTGAGCACCGGGGAGCTGTTTTTT
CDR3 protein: CASSPLAGGLSTGELFF

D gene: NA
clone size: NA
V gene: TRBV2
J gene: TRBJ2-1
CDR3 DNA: TGTGCCAGCAGTGGGGACTCTAGCTCCTACAATGAGCAGTTCTTC
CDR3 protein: CASSGDSSSYNEQFF

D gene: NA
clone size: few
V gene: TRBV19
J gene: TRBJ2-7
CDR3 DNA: TGTGCCAGTAGGGGTTATAGCTCCTACGAGCAGTACTTC
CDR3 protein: CASRGYSSYEQYF

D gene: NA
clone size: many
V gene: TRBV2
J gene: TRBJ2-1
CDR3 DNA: TGTGCCAGCAGGCCTGCCGGGACGGTGTCCTACAATGAGCAGTTCTTC
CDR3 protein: CASRPAGTVSYNEQFF

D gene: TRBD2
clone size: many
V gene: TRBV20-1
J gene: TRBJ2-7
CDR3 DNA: TGCAGTGCTAGTGGACTAGCGGCCCCCCTGGAGCAGTACTTC
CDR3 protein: CSASGLAAPLEQYF

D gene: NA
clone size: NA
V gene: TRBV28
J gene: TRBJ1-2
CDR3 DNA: TGTGCCAGCAGTGAGGACAGACTAGACCCGGATGGCTACACCTTC
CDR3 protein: CASSEDRLDPDGYTF

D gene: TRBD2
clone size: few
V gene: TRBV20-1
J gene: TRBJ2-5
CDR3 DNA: TGCAGTGCCAGACTAGCGGGAGGACCCTCGGCCCAGTACTTC
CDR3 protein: CSARLAGGPSAQYF

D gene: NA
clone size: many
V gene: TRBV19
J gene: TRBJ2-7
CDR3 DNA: TGTGCCAGTCCGGCGGGGCTATACGAGCAGTACTTC
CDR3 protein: CASPAGLYEQYF